This T cell receptor beta chain was recorded in a study of breast tumors, draining lymph nodes, adjacent tissues. Study conclusions and caveats: Tumors had less TCR diversity than lymph nodes, more than nontumor tissue. Compared with basal-like, luminal-like tumors shared significantly more repertoire with nontumor tissue. Findings are consistent with lymph node origin and intratumoral expansion of most tumor T cells.

This clonotype was detected ten times or more. Its matching antigen is unknown. One entry per CDR3 protein, called by TCRdb with MiXCR from the multiplex PCR reads. The sample consists of some 130,000 distinct CDR3 sequences, approximately 21% of them appearing once. Germline CDR1 reads MGHRA; CDR2 reads YSYEKL. The length of the CDR3 is 16 residues. Trimming shortened V by 0 bases and J by 2 bases, and 14 bases separated the two germline ends. The lymph nodes were axillary draining lymph nodes from breast cancer patients. The sequence derives from a female donor with breast cancer. Some clones in this sample may be carry-over from other donors' samples. The V gene is TRBV4-1, the J gene TRBJ2-7, with TRBD2 as a possible D gene (7 bases). The sample taken for sequencing was axillary lymph node tissue. DNA of the CDR3: TGCGCCAGCAGCCAAGATCCGGGGGGCCCCCCCTACGAGCAGTACTTC. Encoded protein: CASSQDPGGPPYEQYF.